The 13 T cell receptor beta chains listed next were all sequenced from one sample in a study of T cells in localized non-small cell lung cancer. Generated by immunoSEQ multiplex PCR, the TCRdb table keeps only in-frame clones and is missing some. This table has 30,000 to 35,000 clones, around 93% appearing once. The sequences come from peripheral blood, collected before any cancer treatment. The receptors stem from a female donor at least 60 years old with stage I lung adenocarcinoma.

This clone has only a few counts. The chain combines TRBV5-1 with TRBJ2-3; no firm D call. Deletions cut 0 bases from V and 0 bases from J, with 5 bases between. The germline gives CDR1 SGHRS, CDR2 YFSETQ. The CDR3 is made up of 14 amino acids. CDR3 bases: TGCGCCAGCAGCTTGGACAAAAGCACAGATACGCAGTATTTT. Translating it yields CASSLDKSTDTQYF.

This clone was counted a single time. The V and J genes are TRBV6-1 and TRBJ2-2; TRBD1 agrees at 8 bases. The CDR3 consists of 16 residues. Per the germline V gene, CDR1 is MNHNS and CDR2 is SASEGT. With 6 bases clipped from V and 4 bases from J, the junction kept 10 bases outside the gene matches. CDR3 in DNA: TGTGCCAGCAGGGAACGACAGGGGAGTGTCACCGGGGAGCTGTTTTTT. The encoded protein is CASRERQGSVTGELFF.

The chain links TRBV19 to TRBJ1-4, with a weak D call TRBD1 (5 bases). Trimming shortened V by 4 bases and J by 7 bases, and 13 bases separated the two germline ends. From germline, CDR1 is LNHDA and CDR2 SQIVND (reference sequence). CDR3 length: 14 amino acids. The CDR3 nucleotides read TGTGCCAGTAGTACCCCAGGGTCCCCTGAAAAACTGTTTTTT. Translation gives CASSTPGSPEKLFF.

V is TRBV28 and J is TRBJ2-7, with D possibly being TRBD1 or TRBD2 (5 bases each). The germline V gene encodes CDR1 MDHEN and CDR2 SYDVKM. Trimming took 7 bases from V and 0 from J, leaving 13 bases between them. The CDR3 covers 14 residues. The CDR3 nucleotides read TGTGCCAGCATCCCCGGGACCGCCTCCTACGAGCAGTACTTC. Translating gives CASIPGTASYEQYF.

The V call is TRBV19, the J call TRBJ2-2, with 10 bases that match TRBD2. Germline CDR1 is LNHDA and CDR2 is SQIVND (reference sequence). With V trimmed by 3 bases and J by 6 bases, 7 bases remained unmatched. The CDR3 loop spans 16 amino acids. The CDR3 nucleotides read TGTGCCAGTAGTATCCCGTCACTAGCGGGACCCGGGGAGCTGTTTTTT. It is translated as CASSIPSLAGPGELFF.

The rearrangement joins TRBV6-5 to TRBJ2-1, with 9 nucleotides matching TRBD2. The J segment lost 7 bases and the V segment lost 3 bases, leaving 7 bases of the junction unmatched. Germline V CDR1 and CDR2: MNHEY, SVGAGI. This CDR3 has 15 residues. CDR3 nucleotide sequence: TGTGCCAGCAGTTATCCTGCGGGAGGGAGGAATGAGCAGTTCTTC. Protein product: CASSYPAGGRNEQFF.

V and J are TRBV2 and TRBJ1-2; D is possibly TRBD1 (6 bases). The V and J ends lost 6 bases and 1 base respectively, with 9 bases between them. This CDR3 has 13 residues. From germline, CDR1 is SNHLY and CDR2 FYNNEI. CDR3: CASSRTDNYGYTF. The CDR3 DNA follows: TGTGCCAGCAGCAGGACAGATAACTATGGCTACACCTTC.

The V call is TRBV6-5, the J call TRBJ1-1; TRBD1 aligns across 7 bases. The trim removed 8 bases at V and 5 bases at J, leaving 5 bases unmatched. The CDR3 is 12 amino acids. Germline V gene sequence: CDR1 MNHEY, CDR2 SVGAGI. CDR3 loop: CASYRGETEAFF. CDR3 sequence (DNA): TGTGCCAGCTACAGGGGTGAGACTGAAGCTTTCTTT.

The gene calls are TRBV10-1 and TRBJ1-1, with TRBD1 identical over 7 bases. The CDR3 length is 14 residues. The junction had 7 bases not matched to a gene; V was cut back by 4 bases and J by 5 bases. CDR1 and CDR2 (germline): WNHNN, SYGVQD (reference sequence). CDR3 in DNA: TGCGCCAGCAGTGGCTCGACAGGGCGGACTGAAGCTTTCTTT. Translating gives CASSGSTGRTEAFF.

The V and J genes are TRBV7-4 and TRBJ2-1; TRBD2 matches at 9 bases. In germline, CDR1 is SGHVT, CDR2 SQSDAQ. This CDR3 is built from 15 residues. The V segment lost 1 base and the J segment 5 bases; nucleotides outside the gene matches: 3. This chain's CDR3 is CASSLVPSGDNEQFF. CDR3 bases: TGTGCCAGCAGCTTAGTACCTAGCGGGGACAATGAGCAGTTCTTC. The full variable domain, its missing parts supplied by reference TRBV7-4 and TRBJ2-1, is GAGVSQSPRYKVAKRGRDVALRCDSISGHVTLYWYRQTLGQGSEVLTYSQSDAQRDKSGRPSGRFSAERPERSVSTLKIQRTEQGDSAVYLCASSLVPSGDNEQFFGPGTRLTVL.

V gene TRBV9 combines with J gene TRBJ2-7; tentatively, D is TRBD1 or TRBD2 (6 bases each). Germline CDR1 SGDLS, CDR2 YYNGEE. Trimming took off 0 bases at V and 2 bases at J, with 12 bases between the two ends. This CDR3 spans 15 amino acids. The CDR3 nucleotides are TGTGCCAGCAGCGTAGCGGGGGCGGCGGCCTACGAGCAGTACTTC. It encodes CASSVAGAAAYEQYF.

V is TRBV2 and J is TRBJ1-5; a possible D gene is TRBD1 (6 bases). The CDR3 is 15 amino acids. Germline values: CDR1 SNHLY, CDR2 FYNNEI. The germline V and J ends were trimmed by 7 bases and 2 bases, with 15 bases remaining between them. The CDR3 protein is CASTEGDFGNQPQHF. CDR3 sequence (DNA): TGTGCCAGCACCGAGGGGGATTTCGGCAATCAGCCCCAGCATTTT.

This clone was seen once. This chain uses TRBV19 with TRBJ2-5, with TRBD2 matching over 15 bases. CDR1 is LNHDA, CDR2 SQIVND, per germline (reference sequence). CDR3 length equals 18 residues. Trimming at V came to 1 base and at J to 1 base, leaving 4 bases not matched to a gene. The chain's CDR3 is CASSIGTSGGGFQETQYF. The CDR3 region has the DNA TGTGCCAGTAGTATAGGGACTAGCGGGGGGGGATTCCAAGAGACCCAGTACTTC.